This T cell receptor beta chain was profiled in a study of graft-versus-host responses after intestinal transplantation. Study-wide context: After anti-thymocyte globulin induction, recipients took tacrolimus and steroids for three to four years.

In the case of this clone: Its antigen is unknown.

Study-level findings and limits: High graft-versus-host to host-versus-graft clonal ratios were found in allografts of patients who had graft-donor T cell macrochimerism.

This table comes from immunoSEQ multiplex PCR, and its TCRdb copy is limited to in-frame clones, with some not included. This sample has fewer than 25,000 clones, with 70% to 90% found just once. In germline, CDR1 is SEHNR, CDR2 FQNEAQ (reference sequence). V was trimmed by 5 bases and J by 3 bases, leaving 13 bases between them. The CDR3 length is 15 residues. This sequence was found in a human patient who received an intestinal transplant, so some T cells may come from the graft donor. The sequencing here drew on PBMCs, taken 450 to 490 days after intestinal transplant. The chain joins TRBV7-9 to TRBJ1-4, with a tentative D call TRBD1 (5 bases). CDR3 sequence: CASSPRGFANEKLFF. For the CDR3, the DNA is TGTGCCAGCAGCCCACGGGGGTTCGCTAATGAAAAACTGTTTTTT.